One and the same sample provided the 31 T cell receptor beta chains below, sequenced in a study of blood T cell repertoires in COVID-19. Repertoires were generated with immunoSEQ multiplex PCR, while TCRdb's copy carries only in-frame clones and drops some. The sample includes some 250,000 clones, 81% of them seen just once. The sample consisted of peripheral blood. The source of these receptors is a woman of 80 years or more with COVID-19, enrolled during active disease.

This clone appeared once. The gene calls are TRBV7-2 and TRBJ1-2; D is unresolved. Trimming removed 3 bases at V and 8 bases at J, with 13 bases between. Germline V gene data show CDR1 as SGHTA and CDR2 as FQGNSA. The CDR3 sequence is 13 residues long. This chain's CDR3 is CASSFGQVGGYTF. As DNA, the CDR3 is TGTGCCAGCAGCTTCGGCCAGGTTGGGGGCTACACCTTC. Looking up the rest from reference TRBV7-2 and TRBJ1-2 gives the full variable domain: GAGVSQSPSNKVTEKGKDVELRCDPISGHTALYWYRQSLGQGLEFLIYFQGNSAPDKSGLPSDRFSAERTGGSVSTLTIQRTQQEDSAVYLCASSFGQVGGYTFGSGTRLTVV.

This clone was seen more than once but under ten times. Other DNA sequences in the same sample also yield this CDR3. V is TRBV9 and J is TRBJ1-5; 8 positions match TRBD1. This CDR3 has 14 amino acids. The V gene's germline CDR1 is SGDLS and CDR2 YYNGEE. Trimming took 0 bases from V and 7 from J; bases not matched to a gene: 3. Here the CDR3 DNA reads TGTGCCAGCAGCGTAGGGACAGGGCGGCAGCCCCAGCATTTT. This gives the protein CASSVGTGRQPQHF.

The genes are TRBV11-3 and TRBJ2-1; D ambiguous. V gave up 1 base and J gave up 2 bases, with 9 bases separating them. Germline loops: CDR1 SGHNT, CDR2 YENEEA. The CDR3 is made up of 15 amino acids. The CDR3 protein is CASSLASEAYNEQFF. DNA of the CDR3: TGTGCCAGCAGCTTAGCCAGCGAGGCCTACAATGAGCAGTTCTTC.

CDR3 residues: CASSLRGQKYNEQFF. DNA of the CDR3: TGTGCCAGCAGCTTACGCGGACAGAAATACAATGAGCAGTTCTTC. This chain links TRBV7-3 with TRBJ2-1; possibly TRBD1 for D (6 bases). The CDR3 is 15 amino acids. V was shortened by 2 bases and J by 4 bases, with 12 bases between the two germline ends. Germline V gives CDR1 SGHTA, CDR2 FQGTGA.

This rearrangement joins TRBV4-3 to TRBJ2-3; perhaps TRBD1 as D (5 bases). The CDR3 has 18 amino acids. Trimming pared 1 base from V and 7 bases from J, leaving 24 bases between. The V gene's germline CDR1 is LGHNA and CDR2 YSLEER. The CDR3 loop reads CASSQAILKGRSPNTQYF. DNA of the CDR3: TGCGCCAGCAGCCAAGCCATTCTCAAGGGGCGTTCTCCCAATACGCAGTATTTT.

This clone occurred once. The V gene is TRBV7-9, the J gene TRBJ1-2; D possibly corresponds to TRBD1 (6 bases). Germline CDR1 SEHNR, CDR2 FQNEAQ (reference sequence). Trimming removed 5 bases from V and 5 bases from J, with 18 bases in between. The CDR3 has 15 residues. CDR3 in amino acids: CASSRPGGAEYGYTF. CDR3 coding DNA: TGTGCCAGCAGCCGCCCCGGGGGGGCGGAGTATGGCTACACCTTC.

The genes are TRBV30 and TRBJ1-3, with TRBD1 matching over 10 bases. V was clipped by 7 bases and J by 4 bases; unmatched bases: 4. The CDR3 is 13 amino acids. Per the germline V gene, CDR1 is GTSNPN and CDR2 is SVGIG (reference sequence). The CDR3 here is CASGTGAGNTIYF. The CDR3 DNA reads TGTGCCTCTGGGACAGGGGCAGGAAACACCATATATTTT.

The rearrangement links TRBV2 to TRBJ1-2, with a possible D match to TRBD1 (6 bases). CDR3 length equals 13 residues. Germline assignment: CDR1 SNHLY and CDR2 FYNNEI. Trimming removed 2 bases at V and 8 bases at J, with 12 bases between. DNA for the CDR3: TGTGCCAGCAGTGAAAACAGGGTTGAGGGCTACACCTTC. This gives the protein CASSENRVEGYTF.

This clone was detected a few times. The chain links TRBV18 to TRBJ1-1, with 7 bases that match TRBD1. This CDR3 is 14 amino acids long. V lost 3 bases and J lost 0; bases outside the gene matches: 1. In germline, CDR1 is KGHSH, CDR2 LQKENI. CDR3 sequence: CASSPDRLNTEAFF. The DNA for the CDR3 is TGTGCCAGCTCACCGGACAGGTTGAACACTGAAGCTTTCTTT. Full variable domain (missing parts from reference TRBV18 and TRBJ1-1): NAGVMQNPRHLVRRRGQEARLRCSPMKGHSHVYWYRQLPEEGLKFMVYLQKENIIDESGMPKERFSAEFPKEGPSILRIQQVVRGDSAAYFCASSPDRLNTEAFFGQGTRLTVV.

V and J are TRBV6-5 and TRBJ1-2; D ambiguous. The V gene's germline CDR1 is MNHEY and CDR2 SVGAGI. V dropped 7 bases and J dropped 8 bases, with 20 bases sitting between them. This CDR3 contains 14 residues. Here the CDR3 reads CASKTLGLNVGYTF. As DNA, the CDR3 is TGTGCCAGCAAGACGTTGGGCCTTAACGTCGGCTACACCTTC.

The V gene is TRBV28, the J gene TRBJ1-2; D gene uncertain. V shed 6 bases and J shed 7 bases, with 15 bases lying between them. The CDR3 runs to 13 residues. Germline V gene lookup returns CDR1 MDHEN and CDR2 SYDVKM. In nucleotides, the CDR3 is TGTGCCAGCAGCCCCCAGGAGGTCTCTGGCTACACCTTC. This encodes CASSPQEVSGYTF.

Written as DNA, the CDR3 is TGTGCCAGCAGCTTAACCCCAGGACTAGTGTCCGGGGAGCTGTTTTTT. Its protein is CASSLTPGLVSGELFF. This sequence joins TRBV7-2 and TRBJ2-2; 7 bases are shared with TRBD2. CDR3 length: 16 residues. The J segment lost 6 bases and the V segment lost 2 bases, leaving 9 bases of the junction unmatched. From germline, CDR1 is SGHTA and CDR2 FQGNSA.

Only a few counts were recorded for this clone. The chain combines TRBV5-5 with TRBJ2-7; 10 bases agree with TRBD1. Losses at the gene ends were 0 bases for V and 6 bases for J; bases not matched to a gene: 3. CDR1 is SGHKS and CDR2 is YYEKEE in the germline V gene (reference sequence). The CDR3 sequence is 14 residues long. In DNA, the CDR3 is TGTGCCAGCAGCTTGGGCGGGACAGGGGTCGAGCAGTACTTC. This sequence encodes CASSLGGTGVEQYF.

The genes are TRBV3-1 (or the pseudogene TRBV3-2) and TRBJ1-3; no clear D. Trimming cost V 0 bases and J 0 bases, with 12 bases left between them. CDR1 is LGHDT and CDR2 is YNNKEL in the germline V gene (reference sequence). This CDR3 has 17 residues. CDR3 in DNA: TGTGCCAGCAGCCAAGATCCCCGTGGGCACTCTGGAAACACCATATATTTT. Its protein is CASSQDPRGHSGNTIYF.

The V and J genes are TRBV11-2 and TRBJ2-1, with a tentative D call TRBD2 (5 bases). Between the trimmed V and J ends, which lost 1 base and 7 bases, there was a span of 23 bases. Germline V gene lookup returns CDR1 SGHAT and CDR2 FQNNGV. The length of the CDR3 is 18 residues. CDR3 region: CASSLVTSLAVNWNEQFF. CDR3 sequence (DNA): TGTGCCAGCAGCTTAGTCACCTCCCTAGCAGTCAATTGGAATGAGCAGTTCTTC.

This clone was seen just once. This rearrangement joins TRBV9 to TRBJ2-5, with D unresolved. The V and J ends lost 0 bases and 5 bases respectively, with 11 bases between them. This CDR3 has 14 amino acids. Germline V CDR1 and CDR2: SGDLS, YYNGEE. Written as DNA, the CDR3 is TGTGCCAGCAGCGTAGCCGACGGGTGGGAGACCCAGTACTTC. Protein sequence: CASSVADGWETQYF.

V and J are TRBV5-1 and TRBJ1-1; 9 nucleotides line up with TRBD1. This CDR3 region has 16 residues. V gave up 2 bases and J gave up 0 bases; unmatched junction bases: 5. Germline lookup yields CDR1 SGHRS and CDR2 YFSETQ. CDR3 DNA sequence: TGCGCCAGCAGCTTAGAGGGACAGGGAATGAACACTGAAGCTTTCTTT. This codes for CASSLEGQGMNTEAFF.

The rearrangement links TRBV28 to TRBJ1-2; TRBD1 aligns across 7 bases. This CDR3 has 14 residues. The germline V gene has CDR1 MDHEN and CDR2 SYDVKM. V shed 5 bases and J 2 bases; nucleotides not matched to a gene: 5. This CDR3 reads CASSLLTGNYGYTF. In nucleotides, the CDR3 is TGTGCCAGCAGTCTCCTGACAGGGAACTATGGCTACACCTTC.

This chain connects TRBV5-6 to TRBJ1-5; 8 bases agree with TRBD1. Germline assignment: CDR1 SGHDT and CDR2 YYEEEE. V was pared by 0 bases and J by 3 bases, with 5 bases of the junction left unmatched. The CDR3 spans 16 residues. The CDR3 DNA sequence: TGTGCCAGCAGCTTGGACAGGGGGTCCCTCAATCAGCCCCAGCATTTT. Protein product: CASSLDRGSLNQPQHF.

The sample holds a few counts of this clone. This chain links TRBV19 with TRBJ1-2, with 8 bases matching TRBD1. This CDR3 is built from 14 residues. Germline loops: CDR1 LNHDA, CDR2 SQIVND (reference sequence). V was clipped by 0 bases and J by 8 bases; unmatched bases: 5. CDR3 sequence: CASSIDRTGTGYTF. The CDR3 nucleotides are TGTGCCAGTAGTATAGATCGGACAGGGACCGGCTACACCTTC.

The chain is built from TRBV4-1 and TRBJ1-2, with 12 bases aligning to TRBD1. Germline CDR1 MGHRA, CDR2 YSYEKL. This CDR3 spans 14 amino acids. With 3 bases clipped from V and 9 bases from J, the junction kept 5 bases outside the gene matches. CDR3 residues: CASSQPGQGASYTF. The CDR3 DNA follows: TGCGCCAGCAGCCAGCCGGGACAGGGGGCCAGCTACACCTTC.

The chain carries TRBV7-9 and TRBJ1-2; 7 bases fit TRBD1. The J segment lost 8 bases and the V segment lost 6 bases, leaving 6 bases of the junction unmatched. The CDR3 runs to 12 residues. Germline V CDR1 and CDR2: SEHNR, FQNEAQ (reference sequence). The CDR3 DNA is TGTGCCAGCAGTATAAGGGGGCACGGCTACACCTTC. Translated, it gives CASSIRGHGYTF. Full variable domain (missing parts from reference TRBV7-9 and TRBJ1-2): DTGVSQNPRHKITKRGQNVTFRCDPISEHNRLYWYRQTLGQGPEFLTYFQNEAQLEKSRLLSDRFSAERPKGSFSTLEIQRTEQGDSAMYLCASSIRGHGYTFGSGTRLTVV.

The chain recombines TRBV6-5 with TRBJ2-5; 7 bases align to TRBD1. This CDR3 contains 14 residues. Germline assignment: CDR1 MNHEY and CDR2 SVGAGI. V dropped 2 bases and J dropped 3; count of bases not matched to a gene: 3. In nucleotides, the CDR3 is TGTGCCAGCAGTTACCAAGACAGGGAAGAGACCCAGTACTTC. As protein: CASSYQDREETQYF.

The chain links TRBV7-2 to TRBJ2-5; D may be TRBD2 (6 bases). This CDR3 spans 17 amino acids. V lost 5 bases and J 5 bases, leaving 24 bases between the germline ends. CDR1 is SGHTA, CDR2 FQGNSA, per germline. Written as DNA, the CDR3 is TGTGCCAGCAGCCTCCGACCTAGCGTCACCCAAGTCGAGACCCAGTACTTC. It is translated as CASSLRPSVTQVETQYF.

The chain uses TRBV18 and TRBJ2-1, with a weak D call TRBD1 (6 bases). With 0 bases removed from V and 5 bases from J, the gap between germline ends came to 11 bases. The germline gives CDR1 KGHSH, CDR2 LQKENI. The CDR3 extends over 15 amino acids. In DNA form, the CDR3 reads TGTGCCAGCTCACCACCGACCGGGACACACAATGAGCAGTTCTTC. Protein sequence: CASSPPTGTHNEQFF.

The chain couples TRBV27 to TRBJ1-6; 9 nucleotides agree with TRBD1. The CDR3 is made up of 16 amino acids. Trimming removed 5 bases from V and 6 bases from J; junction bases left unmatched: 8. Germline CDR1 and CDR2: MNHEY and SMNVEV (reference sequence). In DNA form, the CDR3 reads TGTGCCAGCAGTACATCCGGGACAGGGTCTAATTCACCCCTCCACTTT. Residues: CASSTSGTGSNSPLHF.

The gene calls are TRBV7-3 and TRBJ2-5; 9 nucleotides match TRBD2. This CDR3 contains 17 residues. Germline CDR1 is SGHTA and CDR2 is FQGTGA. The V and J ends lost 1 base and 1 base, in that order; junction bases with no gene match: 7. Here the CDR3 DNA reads TGTGCCAGCAGCTTAAATGGGGCGGGAGGGTTCCAAGAGACCCAGTACTTC. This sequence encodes CASSLNGAGGFQETQYF.

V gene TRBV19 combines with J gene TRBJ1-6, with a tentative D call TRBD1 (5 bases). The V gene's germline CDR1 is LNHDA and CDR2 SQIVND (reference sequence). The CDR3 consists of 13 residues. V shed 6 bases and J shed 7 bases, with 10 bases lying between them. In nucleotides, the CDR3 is TGTGCCAGTAGGACAGACCCGAATTCACCCCTCCACTTT. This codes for CASRTDPNSPLHF.

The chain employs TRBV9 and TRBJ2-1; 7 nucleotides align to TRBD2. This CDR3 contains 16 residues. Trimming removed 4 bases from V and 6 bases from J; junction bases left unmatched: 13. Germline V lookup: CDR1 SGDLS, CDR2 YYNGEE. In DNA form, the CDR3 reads TGTGCCAGCAGCCGTTCCGGGGAGGGTGCCGCCAATGAGCAGTTCTTC. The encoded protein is CASSRSGEGAANEQFF. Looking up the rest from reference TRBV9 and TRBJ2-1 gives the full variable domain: DSGVTQTPKHLITATGQRVTLRCSPRSGDLSVYWYQQSLDQGLQFLIQYYNGEERAKGNILERFSAQQFPDLHSELNLSSLELGDSALYFCASSRSGEGAANEQFFGPGTRLTVL.

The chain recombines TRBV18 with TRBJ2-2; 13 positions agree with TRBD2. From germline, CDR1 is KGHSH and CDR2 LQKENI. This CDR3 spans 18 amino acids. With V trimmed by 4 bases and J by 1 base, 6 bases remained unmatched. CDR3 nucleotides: TGTGCCAGCTCACAACTAGCGGGAGGGATTCGGAACACCGGGGAGCTGTTTTTT. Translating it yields CASSQLAGGIRNTGELFF.

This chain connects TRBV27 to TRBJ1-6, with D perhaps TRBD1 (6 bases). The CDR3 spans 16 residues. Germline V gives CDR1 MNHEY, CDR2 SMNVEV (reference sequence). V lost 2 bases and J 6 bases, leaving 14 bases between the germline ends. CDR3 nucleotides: TGTGCCAGCAGTTTAGGGGGACAAACCCCTAATTCACCCCTCCACTTT. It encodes CASSLGGQTPNSPLHF.